One and the same sample provided the 3 T cell receptor beta chains below, sequenced in a study of T cell repertoires in cytomegalovirus infection (dated by TCRdb to about 2019). Reads for this sample came from an Illumina HiSeq 1500. TCRdb ran its own pipeline on the public reads, namely fastp trimming at Q25 and MiXCR clone calling, and kept in-frame beta chains. Rows with one shared CDR3 protein collapse into an entry with the most common genes and DNA. The sample table shows roughly 990,000 distinct CDR3 sequences, and roughly 30% are seen once. The ten largest clones take up 13% of the sample. Per the publication, the treatment or condition label means: in vitro stimulation with specific CMV peptide epitopes to enrich CMV-specific T cells. These receptors are not linked to any known antigen. The material was cultured CD8+ T cells from PBMCs, obtained from culture after CMV antigen stimulation. These receptors were taken from a human donor in good health (CMV status not recorded). Some clones in this sample may be carry-over from other donors' samples.

This clonotype appeared a few times. The rearrangement joins TRBV2 to TRBJ2-7, with 7 bases lining up with TRBD1. The CDR3 runs 17 residues. V lost 6 bases and J lost 5; bases outside the gene matches: 19. Germline assignment: CDR1 SNHLY and CDR2 FYNNEI. Written as DNA, the CDR3 is TGTGCCAGCAGAGACCCAAGACAGGGTGGTTATTTGAACGAGCAGTACTTC. Translation gives CASRDPRQGGYLNEQYF.

The rearrangement uses TRBV27 and TRBJ1-4, with D uncertain. The CDR3 sequence is 15 residues long. The germline CDR1 and CDR2 sequences are MNHEY and SMNVEV (reference sequence). V was pared by 7 bases and J by 0 bases, with 12 bases between. DNA for the CDR3: TGTGCCAGCAAAGTCTGGCCCACAACTAATGAAAAACTGTTTTTT. It specifies CASKVWPTTNEKLFF.

This clonotype was seen more than once but under ten times. The rearrangement uses TRBV3-1 and TRBJ2-2; perhaps TRBD1 as D (6 bases). The CDR3 covers 15 residues. Trimming cost V 0 bases and J 7 bases, with 12 bases left between them. CDR1 is LGHDT and CDR2 is YNNKEL in the germline V gene (reference sequence). The CDR3 here is CASSQDWGRGGELFF. In DNA form, the CDR3 reads TGTGCCAGCAGCCAAGATTGGGGGCGCGGCGGGGAGCTGTTTTTT.